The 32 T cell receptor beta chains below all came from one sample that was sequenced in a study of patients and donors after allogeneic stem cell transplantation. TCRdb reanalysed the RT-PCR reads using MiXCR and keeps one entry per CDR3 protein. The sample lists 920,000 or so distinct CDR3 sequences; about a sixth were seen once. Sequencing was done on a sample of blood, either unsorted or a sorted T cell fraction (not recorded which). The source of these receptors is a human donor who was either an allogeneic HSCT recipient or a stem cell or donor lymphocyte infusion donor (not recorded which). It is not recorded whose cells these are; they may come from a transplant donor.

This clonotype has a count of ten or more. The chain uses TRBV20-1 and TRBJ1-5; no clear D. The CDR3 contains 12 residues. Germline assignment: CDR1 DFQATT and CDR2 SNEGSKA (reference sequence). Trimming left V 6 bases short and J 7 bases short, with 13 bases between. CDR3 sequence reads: CSASSRRQPQHF. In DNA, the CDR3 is TGCAGTGCCAGCAGTAGGCGGCAGCCCCAGCATTTT.

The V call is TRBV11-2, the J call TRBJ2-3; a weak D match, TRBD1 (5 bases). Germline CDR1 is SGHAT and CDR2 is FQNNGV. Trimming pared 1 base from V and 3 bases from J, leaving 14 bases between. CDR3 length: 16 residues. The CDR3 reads CASSLGSGFRTDTQYF. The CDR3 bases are TGTGCCAGCAGCTTAGGATCAGGGTTCAGAACAGATACGCAGTATTTT.

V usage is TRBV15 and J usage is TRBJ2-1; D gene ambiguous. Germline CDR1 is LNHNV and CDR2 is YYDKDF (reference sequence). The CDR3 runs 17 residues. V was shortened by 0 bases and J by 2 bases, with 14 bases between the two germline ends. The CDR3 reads CATSRDHSALAYNEQFF. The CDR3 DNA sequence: TGTGCCACCAGCAGAGATCACTCAGCCTTGGCCTACAATGAGCAGTTCTTC.

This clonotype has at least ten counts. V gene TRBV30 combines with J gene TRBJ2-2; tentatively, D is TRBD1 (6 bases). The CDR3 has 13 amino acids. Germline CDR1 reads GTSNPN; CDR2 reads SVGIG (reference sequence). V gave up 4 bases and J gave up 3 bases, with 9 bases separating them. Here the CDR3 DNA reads TGTGCCTGGAATAACAGGGACACCGGGGAGCTGTTTTTT. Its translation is CAWNNRDTGELFF. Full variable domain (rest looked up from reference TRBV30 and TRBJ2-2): SQTIHQWPATLVQPVGSPLSLECTVEGTSNPNLYWYRQAAGRGLQLLFYSVGIGQISSEVPQNLSASRPQDRQFILSSKKLLLSDSGFYLCAWNNRDTGELFFGEGSRLTVL.

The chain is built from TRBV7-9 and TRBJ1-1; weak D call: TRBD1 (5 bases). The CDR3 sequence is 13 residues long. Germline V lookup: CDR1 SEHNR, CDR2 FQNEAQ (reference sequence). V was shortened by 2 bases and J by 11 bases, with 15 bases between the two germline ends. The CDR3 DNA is TGTGCCAGCAGCTTACTGGCTGTACAGGTGGCTTTCTTT. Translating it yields CASSLLAVQVAFF.

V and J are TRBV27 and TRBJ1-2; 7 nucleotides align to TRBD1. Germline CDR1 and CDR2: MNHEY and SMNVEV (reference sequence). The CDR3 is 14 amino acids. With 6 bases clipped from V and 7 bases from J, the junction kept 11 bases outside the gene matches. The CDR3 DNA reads TGTGCCAGCAGCCCCCTGACAGGGTTCGGTGGCTACACCTTC. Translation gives CASSPLTGFGGYTF.

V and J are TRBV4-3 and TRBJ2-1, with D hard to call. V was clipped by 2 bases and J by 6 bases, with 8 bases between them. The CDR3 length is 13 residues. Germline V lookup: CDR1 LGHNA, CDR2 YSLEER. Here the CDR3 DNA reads TGCGCCAGCAGCCAAAGGGTAGGCAATGAGCAGTTCTTC. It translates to CASSQRVGNEQFF.

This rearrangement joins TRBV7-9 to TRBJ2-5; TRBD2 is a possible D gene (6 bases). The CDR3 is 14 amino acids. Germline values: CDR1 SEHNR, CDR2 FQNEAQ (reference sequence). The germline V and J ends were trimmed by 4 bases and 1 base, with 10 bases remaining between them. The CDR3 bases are TGTGCCAGCAGCTCCCCGCGGGGCCAAGAGACCCAGTACTTC. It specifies CASSSPRGQETQYF.

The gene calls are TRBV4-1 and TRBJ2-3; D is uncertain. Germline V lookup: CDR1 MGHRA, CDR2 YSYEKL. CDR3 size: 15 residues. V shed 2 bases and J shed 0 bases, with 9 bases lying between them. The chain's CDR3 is CASSQTQLSTDTQYF. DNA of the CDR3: TGCGCCAGCAGCCAAACACAACTTAGCACAGATACGCAGTATTTT.

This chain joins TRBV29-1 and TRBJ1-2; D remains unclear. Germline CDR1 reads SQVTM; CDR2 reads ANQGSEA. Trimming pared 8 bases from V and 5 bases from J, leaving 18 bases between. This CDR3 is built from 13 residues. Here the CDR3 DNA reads TGCAGCCCTTCGTTGATAGGAGGGTATGGCTACACCTTC. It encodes CSPSLIGGYGYTF. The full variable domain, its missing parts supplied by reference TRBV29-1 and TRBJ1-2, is SAVISQKPSRDICQRGTSLTIQCQVDSQVTMMFWYRQQPGQSLTLIATANQGSEATYESGFVIDKFPISRPNLTFSTLTVSNMSPEDSSIYLCSPSLIGGYGYTFGSGTRLTVV.

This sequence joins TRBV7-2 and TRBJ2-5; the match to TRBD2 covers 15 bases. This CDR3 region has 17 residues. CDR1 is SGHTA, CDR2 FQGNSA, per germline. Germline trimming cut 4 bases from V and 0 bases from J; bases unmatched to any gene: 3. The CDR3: CASSSGTSGGHQETQYF. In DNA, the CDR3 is TGTGCCAGCAGCTCCGGGACTAGCGGGGGGCACCAAGAGACCCAGTACTTC.

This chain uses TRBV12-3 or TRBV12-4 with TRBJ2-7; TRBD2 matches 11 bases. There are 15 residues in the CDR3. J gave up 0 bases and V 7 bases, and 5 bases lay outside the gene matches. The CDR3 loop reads CASTFSGGASYEQYF. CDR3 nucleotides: TGTGCCAGCACCTTTAGCGGGGGGGCCTCCTACGAGCAGTACTTC.

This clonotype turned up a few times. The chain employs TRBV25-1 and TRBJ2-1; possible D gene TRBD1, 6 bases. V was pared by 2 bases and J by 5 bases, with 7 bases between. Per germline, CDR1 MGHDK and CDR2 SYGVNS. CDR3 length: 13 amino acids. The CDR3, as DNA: TGTGCCAGCAGTGAAGACAGGAACAATGAGCAGTTCTTC. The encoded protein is CASSEDRNNEQFF.

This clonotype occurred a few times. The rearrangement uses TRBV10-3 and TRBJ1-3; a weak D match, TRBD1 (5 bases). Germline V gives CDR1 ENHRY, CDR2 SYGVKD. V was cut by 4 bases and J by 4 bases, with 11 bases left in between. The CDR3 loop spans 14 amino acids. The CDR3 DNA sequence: TGTGCCATCAGTGCTCCGGGACGGGGAAACACCATATATTTT. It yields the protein CAISAPGRGNTIYF.

The CDR3 sequence: CASSLSGASYNEQFF. CDR3 nucleotides: TGTGCCAGCAGCTTAAGTGGAGCCTCCTACAATGAGCAGTTCTTC. J is TRBJ2-1 and V is TRBV7-3; D remains ambiguous. Trimming cost V 1 base and J 0 bases, with 7 bases left between them. The CDR3 sequence is 15 residues long. Germline CDR1 reads SGHTA; CDR2 reads FQGTGA. The full variable domain, rest sourced from reference TRBV7-3 and TRBJ2-1, is GAGVSQTPSNKVTEKGKYVELRCDPISGHTALYWYRQSLGQGPEFLIYFQGTGAADDSGLPNDRFFAVRPEGSVSTLKIQRTERGDSAVYLCASSLSGASYNEQFFGPGTRLTVL.

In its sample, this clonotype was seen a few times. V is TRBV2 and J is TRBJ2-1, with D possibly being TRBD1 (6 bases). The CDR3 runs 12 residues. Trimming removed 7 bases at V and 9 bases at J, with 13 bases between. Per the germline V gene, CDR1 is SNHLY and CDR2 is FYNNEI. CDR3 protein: CASNRVNSEQFF. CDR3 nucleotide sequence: TGTGCCAGCAACAGGGTGAATTCTGAGCAGTTCTTC.

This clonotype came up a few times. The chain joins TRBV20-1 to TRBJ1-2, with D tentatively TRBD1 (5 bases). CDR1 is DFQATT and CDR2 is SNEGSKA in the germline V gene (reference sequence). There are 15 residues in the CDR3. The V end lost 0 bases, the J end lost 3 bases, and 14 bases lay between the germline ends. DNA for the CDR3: TGCAGTGCTAGAGATCCCTGGGGCAACGACTATGGCTACACCTTC. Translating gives CSARDPWGNDYGYTF.

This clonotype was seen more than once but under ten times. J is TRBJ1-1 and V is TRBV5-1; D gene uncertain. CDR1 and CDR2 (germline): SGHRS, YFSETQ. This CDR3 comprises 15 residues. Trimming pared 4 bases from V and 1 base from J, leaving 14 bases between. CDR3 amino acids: CASSPPEDPNTEAFF. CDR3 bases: TGCGCCAGCAGCCCCCCGGAGGACCCGAACACTGAAGCTTTCTTT.

CDR3 sequence (DNA): TGTGCCAGTAGTACTCCGACAGGGTCAGATACGCAGTATTTT. Its translation: CASSTPTGSDTQYF. The chain carries TRBV19 and TRBJ2-3; TRBD1 matches 7 bases. CDR3 length equals 14 residues. Germline V gene lookup returns CDR1 LNHDA and CDR2 SQIVND (reference sequence). Losses at the gene ends were 4 bases for V and 4 bases for J; bases not matched to a gene: 5.

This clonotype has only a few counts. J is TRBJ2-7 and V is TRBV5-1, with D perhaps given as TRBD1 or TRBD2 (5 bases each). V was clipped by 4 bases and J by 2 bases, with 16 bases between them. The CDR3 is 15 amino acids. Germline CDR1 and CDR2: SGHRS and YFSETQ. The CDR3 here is CASSLGPPYPYEQYF. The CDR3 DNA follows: TGCGCCAGCAGCCTGGGACCCCCGTACCCCTACGAGCAGTACTTC.

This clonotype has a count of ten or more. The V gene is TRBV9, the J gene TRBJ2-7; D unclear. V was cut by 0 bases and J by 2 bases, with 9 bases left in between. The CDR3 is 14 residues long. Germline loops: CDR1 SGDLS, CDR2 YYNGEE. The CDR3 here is CASSVGVEPYEQYF. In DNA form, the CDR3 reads TGTGCCAGCAGCGTAGGAGTGGAGCCCTACGAGCAGTACTTC.

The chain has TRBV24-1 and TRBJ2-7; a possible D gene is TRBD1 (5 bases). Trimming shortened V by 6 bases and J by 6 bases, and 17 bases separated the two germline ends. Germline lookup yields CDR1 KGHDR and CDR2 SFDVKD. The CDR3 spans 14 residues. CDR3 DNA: TGTGCCACCAGTCCGACGCAGGGAACGGGCGAGCAGTACTTC. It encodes CATSPTQGTGEQYF.

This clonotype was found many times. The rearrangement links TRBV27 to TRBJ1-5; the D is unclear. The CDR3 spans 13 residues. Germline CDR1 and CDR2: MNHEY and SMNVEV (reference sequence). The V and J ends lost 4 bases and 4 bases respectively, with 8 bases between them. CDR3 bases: TGTGCCAGCAGTTGGGGATCTAATCAGCCCCAGCATTTT. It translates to CASSWGSNQPQHF.

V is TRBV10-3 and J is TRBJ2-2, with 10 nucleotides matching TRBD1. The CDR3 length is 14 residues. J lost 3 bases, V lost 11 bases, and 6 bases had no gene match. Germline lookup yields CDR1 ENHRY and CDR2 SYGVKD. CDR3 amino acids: CACGGQGDTGELFF. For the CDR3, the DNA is TGTGCCTGCGGTGGACAGGGGGACACCGGGGAGCTGTTTTTT.

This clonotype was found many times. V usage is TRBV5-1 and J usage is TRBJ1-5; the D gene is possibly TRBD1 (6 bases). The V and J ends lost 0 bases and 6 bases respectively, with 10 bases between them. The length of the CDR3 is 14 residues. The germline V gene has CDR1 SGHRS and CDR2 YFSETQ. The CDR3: CASSLEGGSQPQHF. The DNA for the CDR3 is TGCGCCAGCAGCTTGGAGGGGGGATCTCAGCCCCAGCATTTT.

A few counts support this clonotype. The CDR3 here is CASSLVQFLASTSYNEQFF. The CDR3, as DNA: TGTGCCAGCAGCTTAGTTCAATTTCTAGCGTCTACCTCCTACAATGAGCAGTTCTTC. The rearrangement uses TRBV7-8 and TRBJ2-1; D is perhaps TRBD2 (6 bases). CDR1 SGHVS and CDR2 FQNEAQ come from the germline V gene. There are 19 residues in the CDR3. V lost 1 base, J lost 0 bases, and 19 bases lay in between.

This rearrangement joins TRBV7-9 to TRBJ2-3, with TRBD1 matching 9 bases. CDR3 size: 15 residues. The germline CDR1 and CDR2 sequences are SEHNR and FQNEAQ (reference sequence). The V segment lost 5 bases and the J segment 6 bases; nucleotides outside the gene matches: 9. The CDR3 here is CASSRAGGQGDTQYF. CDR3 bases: TGTGCCAGCAGCCGGGCAGGGGGACAGGGCGATACGCAGTATTTT.

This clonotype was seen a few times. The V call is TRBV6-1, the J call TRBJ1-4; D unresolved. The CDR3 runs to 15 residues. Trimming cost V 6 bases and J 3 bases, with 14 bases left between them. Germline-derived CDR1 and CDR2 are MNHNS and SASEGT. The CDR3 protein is CASSRDGWANEKLFF. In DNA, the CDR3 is TGTGCCAGCAGCCGTGATGGGTGGGCTAATGAAAAACTGTTTTTT.

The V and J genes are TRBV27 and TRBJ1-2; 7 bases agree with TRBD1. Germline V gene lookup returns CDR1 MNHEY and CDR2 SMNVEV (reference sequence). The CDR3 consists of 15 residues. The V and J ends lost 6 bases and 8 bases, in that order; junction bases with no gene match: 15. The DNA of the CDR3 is TGTGCCAGCAGGGGGAGCGGGACAGTCGCCGACGGCTACACCTTC. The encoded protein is CASRGSGTVADGYTF.

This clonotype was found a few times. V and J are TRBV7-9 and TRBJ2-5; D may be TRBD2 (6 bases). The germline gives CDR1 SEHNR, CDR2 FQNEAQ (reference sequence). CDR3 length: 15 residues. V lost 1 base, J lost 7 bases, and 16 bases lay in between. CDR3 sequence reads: CASSLVSGGQGTQYF. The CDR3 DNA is TGTGCCAGCAGCTTAGTATCCGGGGGTCAGGGGACCCAGTACTTC.

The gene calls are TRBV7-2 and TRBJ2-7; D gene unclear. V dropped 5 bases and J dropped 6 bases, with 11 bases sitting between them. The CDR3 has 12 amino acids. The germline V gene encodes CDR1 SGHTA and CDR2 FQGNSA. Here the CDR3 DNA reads TGTGCCAGCAGCCATCCTTGGGGCGAGCAGTACTTC. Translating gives CASSHPWGEQYF.

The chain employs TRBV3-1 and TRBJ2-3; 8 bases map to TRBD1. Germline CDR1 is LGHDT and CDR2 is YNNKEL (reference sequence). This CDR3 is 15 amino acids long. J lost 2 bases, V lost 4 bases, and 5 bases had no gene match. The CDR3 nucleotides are TGTGCCAGCAGCCCCCGACAGGGGAACACAGATACGCAGTATTTT. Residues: CASSPRQGNTDTQYF.